The entry below gives a single T cell receptor (beta chain) sequence along with its context. The antigen is undetermined. The data originate from a study of CD8+ T cells in alopecia areata. In each case, RNA was isolated and then reverse transcribed into cDNA as the sequencing template. The method was immunoSEQ multiplex PCR; TCRdb's version includes in-frame clones alone and lacks a portion of them. The table includes some 120,000 clones, about 51% detected once. Study-wide points: Normal skin contains resident alphabeta T cells, and these are also sequenced in scalp samples. An increase in clonality over normal scalp was evident in lesional scalp, especially alopecia totalis/universalis.

The CDR3 covers 15 residues. CDR1 is SGHAT and CDR2 is FQNNGV in the germline V gene. V dropped 5 bases and J dropped 5; count of bases not matched to a gene: 9. V usage is TRBV11-2 and J usage is TRBJ2-3; 8 bases agree with TRBD1. The sequence was collected from a human donor with alopecia areata. The sequenced sample consisted of NKG2D-low CD8+ T cells sorted from blood. CDR3 bases: TGTGCCAGCAGCCCCGGGACAGGAGGTGAAGATACGCAGTATTTT. This codes for CASSPGTGGEDTQYF.